The source of this TCR beta chain is a study of cytomegalovirus exposure and HLA in healthy donors. A multiplex PCR was run with 60 Vbeta primers and 13 Jbeta primers. Assay used: immunoSEQ multiplex PCR; TCRdb lists only in-frame clones, some missing. The table records roughly 72,000 clones, over 70% of them present only once. CMV serostatus was not recorded for this donor. Between the trimmed V and J ends, which lost 3 bases and 3 bases, there was a span of 3 bases. The CDR3 is 11 amino acids. Germline lookup yields CDR1 SGHDN and CDR2 FVKESK. This TCR came from a human donor in good health. Sample: PBMCs. The chain recombines TRBV14 with TRBJ2-7; D unclear. The CDR3 sequence is CASSQSYEQYF. The CDR3 DNA sequence: TGTGCCAGCAGCCAGAGCTACGAGCAGTACTTC.